This TCR beta chain comes out of a study of blood T cell repertoires in COVID-19. Study summary: Whether acute or convalescent, the COVID-19 samples came from the United States, Italy and Spain. Sample material is recorded as cDNA or gDNA derived from T cells, B-cell-depleted T cells, or PBMCs.

This clone was counted between two and nine times. Authors' analysis steps: Estimated nucleated cell counts came from reference gene primer amplification. Profiled with immunoSEQ multiplex PCR; TCRdb holds only in-frame clones, not every one. V, J and clone size reflect that table, while D and trimming were determined from the DNA. Of some 400,000 clones listed, roughly 77% are singletons. Between the trimmed V and J ends, which lost 7 bases and 4 bases, there was a span of 19 bases. The CDR3 has 15 residues. Germline-derived CDR1 and CDR2 are SNHLY and FYNNEI. V is TRBV2 and J is TRBJ2-5; possibly TRBD2 for D (5 bases). The receptor comes from a human donor with acute or convalescent COVID-19. The donor label of this sample is uncertain. Sequencing used peripheral blood. CDR3 DNA sequence: TGTGCCAGCAAGGAATGGCTCGGGGTTAGAGAGACCCAGTACTTC. Protein product: CASKEWLGVRETQYF. The full variable domain, its missing parts supplied by reference TRBV2 and TRBJ2-5, is EPEVTQTPSHQVTQMGQEVILRCVPISNHLYFYWYRQILGQKVEFLVSFYNNEISEKSEIFDDQFSVERPDGSNFTLKIRSTKLEDSAMYFCASKEWLGVRETQYFGPGTRLLVL.